This is a list of T cell receptor beta chains from one sample in a study of CD8 T cells in Susac syndrome. TCRdb processed the immunoSEQ multiplex PCR reads anew with MiXCR; each CDR3 protein has one entry. The sample carries 150,000 to 180,000 distinct CDR3 sequences, 94% recorded once. The source material was CD8+ T cells from PBMCs. The receptors come from a human donor with multiple sclerosis. The CDR3 runs from the conserved cysteine through the conserved F or W. The D gene is left open where the match is weak. Only some rows state a clone size, as once, few, many or a class for expanded clones.

v_call: TRBV29-1
clone_size: -
j_call: TRBJ2-3
d_call: TRBD2
cdr3_aa: CSVEDRGVDSTDTQYF
cdr3_nt: TGCAGCGTTGAAGATCGGGGGGTGGATAGCACAGATACGCAGTATTTT

v_call: TRBV29-1
clone_size: -
j_call: TRBJ2-7
d_call: -
cdr3_aa: CSATAPSRGYYEQYF
cdr3_nt: TGCAGCGCCACTGCGCCTAGTAGAGGTTACTACGAGCAGTACTTC

v_call: TRBV5-1
clone_size: -
j_call: TRBJ2-7
d_call: -
cdr3_aa: CASSFGSGTYEQYF
cdr3_nt: TGCGCCAGCAGCTTCGGCTCAGGCACCTACGAGCAGTACTTC

v_call: TRBV27
clone_size: -
j_call: TRBJ2-7
d_call: -
cdr3_aa: CASSPVRDEQYF
cdr3_nt: TGTGCCAGCAGCCCCGTTCGCGACGAGCAGTACTTC

v_call: TRBV3-1
clone_size: once
j_call: TRBJ1-2
d_call: -
cdr3_aa: CASSQRGTSYGYTF
cdr3_nt: TGTGCCAGCAGCCAGAGGGGGACCTCCTATGGCTACACCTTC

v_call: TRBV29-1
clone_size: -
j_call: TRBJ2-2
d_call: -
cdr3_aa: CSVDSSTGELFF
cdr3_nt: TGCAGCGTTGATAGCTCGACCGGGGAGCTGTTTTTT

v_call: TRBV7-2
clone_size: -
j_call: TRBJ2-1
d_call: TRBD1
cdr3_aa: CASSSGVTDRDEQFF
cdr3_nt: TGTGCCAGCAGCTCTGGGGTTACGGACAGGGATGAGCAGTTCTTC

v_call: TRBV29-1
clone_size: -
j_call: TRBJ1-2
d_call: -
cdr3_aa: CSVSERTRNYGYTF
cdr3_nt: TGCAGCGTGTCGGAAAGGACACGGAACTATGGCTACACCTTC

v_call: TRBV20-1
clone_size: -
j_call: TRBJ2-3
d_call: -
cdr3_aa: CSAPLWPRSGPDTQYF
cdr3_nt: TGCAGTGCCCCCCTTTGGCCGCGGAGTGGCCCAGATACGCAGTATTTT

v_call: TRBV2
clone_size: -
j_call: TRBJ2-2
d_call: -
cdr3_aa: CASSDERGPYTGEPFF
cdr3_nt: TGTGCCAGCAGCGATGAACGGGGGCCCTACACCGGGGAGCCGTTTTTT

v_call: TRBV3-1
clone_size: -
j_call: TRBJ1-2
d_call: -
cdr3_aa: CASSRNRVSNYGYTF
cdr3_nt: TGTGCCAGCAGCCGAAACAGGGTCTCTAACTATGGCTACACCTTC

v_call: TRBV12-5
clone_size: -
j_call: TRBJ2-1
d_call: TRBD1
cdr3_aa: CAGGDRVRDEQFF
cdr3_nt: TGTGCTGGGGGGGACAGGGTACGCGATGAGCAGTTCTTC

v_call: TRBV6-5
clone_size: -
j_call: TRBJ2-1
d_call: -
cdr3_aa: CASSYGEGRNEQFF
cdr3_nt: TGTGCCAGCAGTTACGGTGAGGGTAGGAATGAGCAGTTCTTC

v_call: TRBV30
clone_size: -
j_call: TRBJ2-7
d_call: -
cdr3_aa: CAWSRLLGANEQYF
cdr3_nt: TGTGCCTGGAGTAGGCTACTTGGAGCCAACGAGCAGTACTTC

v_call: TRBV20-1
clone_size: -
j_call: TRBJ2-3
d_call: -
cdr3_aa: CSARGESTDTQYF
cdr3_nt: TGCAGTGCTAGAGGCGAAAGCACAGATACGCAGTATTTT

v_call: TRBV5-6
clone_size: -
j_call: TRBJ2-3
d_call: TRBD1
cdr3_aa: CASSPGSGQGWLDTQYF
cdr3_nt: TGTGCCAGCAGTCCTGGGAGCGGACAGGGGTGGCTGGATACGCAGTATTTT

v_call: TRBV30
clone_size: -
j_call: TRBJ1-1
d_call: -
cdr3_aa: CAWSPGTSEAFF
cdr3_nt: TGTGCCTGGAGTCCCGGGACATCTGAAGCTTTCTTT

v_call: TRBV28
clone_size: -
j_call: TRBJ2-7
d_call: -
cdr3_aa: CASTPIGNGYEQYF
cdr3_nt: TGTGCCAGCACCCCGATAGGCAACGGCTACGAGCAGTACTTC

v_call: TRBV25-1
clone_size: -
j_call: TRBJ2-2
d_call: -
cdr3_aa: CASSDGGELFF
cdr3_nt: TGTGCCAGCAGTGACGGCGGGGAGCTGTTTTTT

v_call: TRBV28
clone_size: -
j_call: TRBJ2-3
d_call: -
cdr3_aa: CASSYLGSTDTQYF
cdr3_nt: TGTGCCAGCTCCTACCTGGGGTCCACAGATACGCAGTATTTT

v_call: TRBV21-1
clone_size: -
j_call: TRBJ2-7
d_call: -
cdr3_aa: CASSSLTWGDIYEQYF
cdr3_nt: TGTGCCAGCAGCTCCCTGACGTGGGGGGATATCTACGAGCAGTACTTC

v_call: TRBV9
clone_size: -
j_call: TRBJ1-2
d_call: -
cdr3_aa: CASLGQDGPYGYTF
cdr3_nt: TGTGCCAGTCTGGGACAAGACGGGCCCTATGGCTACACCTTC

v_call: TRBV27
clone_size: -
j_call: TRBJ2-1
d_call: TRBD1
cdr3_aa: CASSLQGVDEQFF
cdr3_nt: TGTGCCAGCAGCCTACAGGGGGTTGATGAGCAGTTCTTC

v_call: TRBV9
clone_size: -
j_call: TRBJ1-2
d_call: TRBD1
cdr3_aa: CASSADRTGLNYGYTF
cdr3_nt: TGTGCCAGCAGCGCAGACCGGACAGGATTAAACTATGGCTACACCTTC

v_call: TRBV20-1
clone_size: -
j_call: TRBJ2-5
d_call: TRBD1
cdr3_aa: CSAIPGGQETQYF
cdr3_nt: TGCAGTGCGATACCAGGGGGCCAAGAGACCCAGTACTTC

v_call: TRBV30
clone_size: -
j_call: TRBJ2-3
d_call: TRBD2
cdr3_aa: CAWSPSGLAGGTYTDTQYF
cdr3_nt: TGTGCCTGGAGTCCCTCGGGGTTGGCGGGGGGTACATACACAGATACGCAGTATTTT

v_call: TRBV15
clone_size: -
j_call: TRBJ2-7
d_call: -
cdr3_aa: CATTLEDVHLPCGDTYEQYF
cdr3_nt: TGTGCCACTACGCTGGAGGACGTCCACCTTCCCTGCGGGGATACGTACGAGCAGTACTTC

v_call: TRBV6-2/TRBV6-3
clone_size: -
j_call: TRBJ1-2
d_call: -
cdr3_aa: CASSPPLEAYGYTF
cdr3_nt: TGTGCCAGCAGCCCCCCGTTAGAGGCCTATGGCTACACCTTC

v_call: TRBV27
clone_size: -
j_call: TRBJ1-4
d_call: -
cdr3_aa: CASRKNGEKLFF
cdr3_nt: TGTGCCAGCAGGAAGAACGGTGAAAAACTGTTTTTT

v_call: TRBV6-2/TRBV6-3
clone_size: -
j_call: TRBJ2-1
d_call: TRBD2
cdr3_aa: CASSLLAGDWNEQFF
cdr3_nt: TGTGCCAGCAGTCTGCTAGCGGGGGATTGGAATGAGCAGTTCTTC

v_call: TRBV14
clone_size: -
j_call: TRBJ1-1
d_call: -
cdr3_aa: CASSQVYGGTEAFF
cdr3_nt: TGTGCCAGCAGCCAGGTTTACGGAGGGACTGAAGCTTTCTTT

v_call: TRBV24-1
clone_size: -
j_call: TRBJ2-1
d_call: TRBD1
cdr3_aa: CATSSSRDRAIF
cdr3_nt: TGTGCCACCAGTTCCTCCCGGGACAGGGCAATCTTC

v_call: TRBV27
clone_size: -
j_call: TRBJ2-7
d_call: -
cdr3_aa: CASSLRGGWTYEQYF
cdr3_nt: TGTGCCAGCAGTTTAAGGGGCGGGTGGACCTACGAGCAGTACTTC

v_call: TRBV15
clone_size: -
j_call: TRBJ2-5
d_call: -
cdr3_aa: CATSRGGPNESNQETQYF
cdr3_nt: TGTGCCACCAGCAGAGGAGGGCCCAACGAATCTAACCAAGAGACCCAGTACTTC

v_call: TRBV7-6
clone_size: -
j_call: TRBJ2-1
d_call: -
cdr3_aa: CASSWDFDSYNEQFF
cdr3_nt: TGTGCCAGCAGCTGGGACTTTGACTCCTACAATGAGCAGTTCTTC

v_call: TRBV7-9
clone_size: -
j_call: TRBJ2-5
d_call: -
cdr3_aa: CASGTSQETQYF
cdr3_nt: TGTGCCAGCGGGACATCCCAAGAGACCCAGTACTTC

v_call: TRBV9
clone_size: -
j_call: TRBJ1-2
d_call: -
cdr3_aa: CASSGGNANYGYTF
cdr3_nt: TGTGCCAGCAGCGGGGGGAACGCTAACTATGGCTACACCTTC

v_call: TRBV27
clone_size: -
j_call: TRBJ1-3
d_call: -
cdr3_aa: CASSRPGNTIYF
cdr3_nt: TGTGCCAGCAGCCGTCCTGGAAACACCATATATTTT

v_call: TRBV7-9
clone_size: -
j_call: TRBJ1-1
d_call: -
cdr3_aa: CASTFGAENTEAFF
cdr3_nt: TGTGCCAGCACCTTTGGGGCGGAGAACACTGAAGCTTTCTTT

v_call: TRBV7-6
clone_size: once
j_call: TRBJ2-3
d_call: TRBD1
cdr3_aa: CASSLGQGSGTDTQYF
cdr3_nt: TGTGCCAGCAGCTTAGGACAGGGTAGCGGCACAGATACGCAGTATTTT

v_call: TRBV29-1
clone_size: -
j_call: TRBJ2-2
d_call: -
cdr3_aa: CSVVPTSDDITGELFF
cdr3_nt: TGCAGCGTTGTACCAACATCTGACGACATCACCGGGGAGCTGTTTTTT

v_call: TRBV2
clone_size: -
j_call: TRBJ1-2
d_call: -
cdr3_aa: CASSERGSNYGYTF
cdr3_nt: TGTGCCAGCAGTGAACGTGGGAGTAACTATGGCTACACCTTC

v_call: TRBV3-1
clone_size: -
j_call: TRBJ2-1
d_call: -
cdr3_aa: CASRAAGAGYNEQFF
cdr3_nt: TGTGCCAGCAGGGCGGCGGGGGCAGGCTACAATGAGCAGTTCTTC

v_call: TRBV12-3/TRBV12-4
clone_size: -
j_call: TRBJ1-5
d_call: -
cdr3_aa: CASSFRPQPQHF
cdr3_nt: TGTGCCAGCAGTTTTAGGCCTCAGCCCCAGCATTTT

v_call: TRBV7-9
clone_size: -
j_call: TRBJ1-5
d_call: -
cdr3_aa: CASSPRDTDSNQPQHF
cdr3_nt: TGTGCCAGCAGCCCCCGGGACACCGATAGCAATCAGCCCCAGCATTTT

v_call: TRBV27
clone_size: many
j_call: TRBJ2-7
d_call: -
cdr3_aa: CASSPSSYEQYF
cdr3_nt: TGTGCCAGCAGTCCCAGCTCCTACGAGCAGTACTTC

v_call: TRBV12-3/TRBV12-4
clone_size: -
j_call: TRBJ1-2
d_call: -
cdr3_aa: CASRTGGYGYTF
cdr3_nt: TGTGCCAGCAGGACAGGAGGGTATGGCTACACCTTC

v_call: TRBV4-3
clone_size: -
j_call: TRBJ1-5
d_call: TRBD1
cdr3_aa: CASSQDRGSNQPQHF
cdr3_nt: TGCGCCAGCAGCCAAGACAGGGGGAGCAATCAGCCCCAGCATTTT

v_call: TRBV30
clone_size: -
j_call: TRBJ2-7
d_call: -
cdr3_aa: CAWSVSVEQYF
cdr3_nt: TGTGCCTGGAGTGTAAGTGTTGAGCAGTACTTC

v_call: TRBV6-5
clone_size: -
j_call: TRBJ1-6
d_call: -
cdr3_aa: CASSLTGSSYNSPLHF
cdr3_nt: TGTGCCAGCAGTTTAACAGGGAGCTCCTATAATTCACCCCTCCACTTT

v_call: TRBV6-6
clone_size: -
j_call: TRBJ2-7
d_call: TRBD1
cdr3_aa: CASSYSVDRGSEQYF
cdr3_nt: TGTGCCAGCAGTTACTCCGTGGACAGGGGGTCCGAGCAGTACTTC

v_call: TRBV20-1
clone_size: -
j_call: TRBJ1-1
d_call: -
cdr3_aa: CSARGEGYAEAFF
cdr3_nt: TGCAGTGCTAGGGGGGAGGGGTACGCTGAAGCTTTCTTT